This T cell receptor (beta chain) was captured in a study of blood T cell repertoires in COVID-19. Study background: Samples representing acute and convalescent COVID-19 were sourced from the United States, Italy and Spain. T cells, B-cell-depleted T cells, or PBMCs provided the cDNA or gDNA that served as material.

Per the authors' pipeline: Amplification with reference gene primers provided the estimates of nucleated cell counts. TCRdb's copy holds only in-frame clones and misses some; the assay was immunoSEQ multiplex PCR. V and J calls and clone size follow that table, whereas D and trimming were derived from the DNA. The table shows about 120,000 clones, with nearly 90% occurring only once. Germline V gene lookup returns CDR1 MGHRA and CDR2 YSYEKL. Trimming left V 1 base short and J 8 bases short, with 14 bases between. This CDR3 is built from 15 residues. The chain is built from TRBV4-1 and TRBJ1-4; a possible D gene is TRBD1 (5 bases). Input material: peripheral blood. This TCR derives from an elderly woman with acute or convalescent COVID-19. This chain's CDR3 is CASSQGGREGEKLFF. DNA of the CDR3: TGCGCCAGCAGCCAAGGGGGCAGGGAAGGAGAAAAACTGTTTTTT.